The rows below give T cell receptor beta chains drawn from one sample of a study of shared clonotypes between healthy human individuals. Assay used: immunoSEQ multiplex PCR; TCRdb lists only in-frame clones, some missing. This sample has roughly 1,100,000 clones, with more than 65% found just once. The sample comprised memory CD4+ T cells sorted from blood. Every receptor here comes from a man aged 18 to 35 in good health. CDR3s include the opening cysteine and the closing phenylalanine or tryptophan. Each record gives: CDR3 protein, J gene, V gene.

CATSRDQGPKENEQFF	TRBJ2-1	TRBV15
CASSLKWSAGANVLTF	TRBJ2-6	TRBV5-8
CASRGQPYEQYF	TRBJ2-7	TRBV10-2
CASTVPQGFASGELFF	TRBJ2-2	TRBV7-2
CASTQWVGEKLFF	TRBJ1-4	TRBV5-6
CASSEAYRDTQYF	TRBJ2-3	TRBV6-1
CAISGRRASGTPVDEQFF	TRBJ2-1	TRBV10-3
CASSSLRLAGYEQYF	TRBJ2-7	TRBV7-9
CASSLVWGEKSPLHF	TRBJ1-6	TRBV5-1
CASSKRTTDYYGYTF	TRBJ1-2	TRBV7-9
CASSEQGSYEQYF	TRBJ2-7	TRBV6-1
CASSGGQGNSPLHF	TRBJ1-6	TRBV9
CASGIAYYNEQFF	TRBJ2-1	TRBV6-5
CASSLALGGLFDEQFF	TRBJ2-1	TRBV7-9
CASSPPGQLFEAFF	TRBJ1-1	TRBV5-4
CASSEESLAGLYEQYF	TRBJ2-7	TRBV2
CASSFYRDGETQYF	TRBJ2-5	TRBV6-5
CASSVSPWDNYGYTF	TRBJ1-2	TRBV9
CASSLGTVNYGYTF	TRBJ1-2	TRBV5-1
CASKKLAGSGDTQYF	TRBJ2-3	TRBV2
CASRFVGPDQETQYF	TRBJ2-5	TRBV2
CASSLLGSFGTDTQYF	TRBJ2-3	TRBV9
CASSEHSVGPTDTQYF	TRBJ2-3	TRBV6-1
CAVTGGNTGELFF	TRBJ2-2	TRBV28
CAILGEGSGRFTGELFF	TRBJ2-2	TRBV10-3
CATHRTNNEQFF	TRBJ2-1	TRBV6-1
CASSLRGETQYF	TRBJ2-5	TRBV5-1
CASSSRDRAGEQYF	TRBJ2-7	TRBV7-9
CASSVGRLAGVQETQYF	TRBJ2-5	TRBV9
CAWSRQGTNEKLFF	TRBJ1-4	TRBV30
CASSTGQGPYEQYF	TRBJ2-7	TRBV5-1
CASSLAGVRGVNEQFF	TRBJ2-1	TRBV6-5